This TCR beta chain came from a study of T cell repertoires in cytomegalovirus infection (dated by TCRdb to about 2019). General notes on the study: The peptide stimulations were aimed at well-studied HLA-B-restricted epitopes as well as recently identified HLA-C-restricted CMV epitopes, whose presentation resists viral immunomodulation. Donor HLA type was relevant to the analysis, because carriage of CMV infection together with the matching HLA type was indicated by public TCR beta signatures.

The paper as a whole reports these results and caveats: Carriers of CMV infection plus the relevant HLA type were discriminated by the cumulative frequency of public TCR beta family members in the study cohort and in an independent approximately 400-donor cohort. The ex vivo response was dominated by HLA-C-restricted CMV-specific TCR beta clonotypes, which also provided the single most frequent clonotype in two of eight donors.

This clonotype was observed at least ten times. There is no known antigen for this receptor. No much larger clonotype is one base removed from it; base qualities were not supplied. Trimming removed 1 base from V and 5 bases from J, leaving 11 bases between the germline ends. For CDR1 and CDR2, the germline V gene lists SGHVS and FQNEAQ. Reading from cysteine to phenylalanine, the CDR3 counts 14 amino acids. Only the CDR3 region is kept as DNA, spanning 42 bases read in frame from base 1. The run used an Illumina HiSeq 1500. The public reads were quality trimmed at Q25 with fastp and then assembled into clones with MiXCR by TCRdb, keeping productive beta chains. Rows matching on CDR3 protein sequence are summarized as one entry with the most common DNA and genes. The sample table lists nearly 700,000 distinct CDR3 sequences, about 30% of them with a count of one. The ten biggest clones cover around a sixth of the sample.

The treatment or condition label of this sample denotes: in vitro stimulation with specific CMV peptide epitopes to enrich CMV-specific T cells. Recombination linked TRBV7-8 to TRBJ1-2; perhaps TRBD1 is the D gene, with 5 bases matching. The receptor was derived from a human donor in good health (CMV status not recorded). Some clones in this sample may be carry-over from other donors' samples. The sample in question was cultured PBMCs, obtained from culture after CMV antigen stimulation. The CDR3 loop reads CASSLEAGKYGYTF. The DNA is TGTGCCAGCAGCTTAGAGGCAGGGAAATATGGCTACACCTTC.